Below, 17 T cell receptor beta chains from the same sample are listed, as sequenced in a study of cytomegalovirus exposure and HLA in healthy donors. The repertoire was sequenced with immunoSEQ multiplex PCR; TCRdb's copy has only in-frame clones and lacks some. The sample carries approximately 97,000 clones, under 95% recorded once. The sequenced sample was PBMCs. All receptors come from a woman aged 25 to 39 in good health and CMV-seropositive.

This chain joins TRBV19 and TRBJ1-5; D not certain. The germline gives CDR1 LNHDA, CDR2 SQIVND (reference sequence). This CDR3 region has 14 residues. The V and J ends lost 9 bases and 7 bases respectively, with 19 bases between them. The CDR3 coding sequence is TGTGCCAGCACCTCAGAGGCAGACCTACAGCCCCAGCATTTT. It is translated as CASTSEADLQPQHF.

This clone was counted a few times. The CDR3 coding sequence is TGCAGTGCTAAAGGGGCTCGAGAAGCTTTCTTT. Translation: CSAKGAREAFF. The genes are TRBV20-1 and TRBJ1-1; the D gene is possibly TRBD1 (5 bases). There are 11 residues in the CDR3. From germline, CDR1 is DFQATT and CDR2 SNEGSKA (reference sequence). The germline V and J ends were trimmed by 4 bases and 8 bases, with 11 bases remaining between them.

The J gene is TRBJ1-4, the V gene TRBV11-2, with D possibly matching TRBD1 (5 bases). This CDR3 region has 16 residues. The V and J ends lost 4 bases and 0 bases respectively, with 12 bases between them. Germline V gene sequence: CDR1 SGHAT, CDR2 FQNNGV. The CDR3 DNA reads as TGTGCCAGCAGCTCCAGGGCCTTTGCAACTAATGAAAAACTGTTTTTT. Translated: CASSSRAFATNEKLFF.

The chain employs TRBV28 and TRBJ2-7, with TRBD2 as a possible D gene (5 bases). The germline gives CDR1 MDHEN, CDR2 SYDVKM. The length of the CDR3 is 13 residues. The V end lost 8 bases, the J end lost 2 bases, and 13 bases lay between the germline ends. Here the CDR3 DNA reads TGTGCCAGCCAGACCCTTAGCGCCTACGAGCAGTACTTC. Translated, it gives CASQTLSAYEQYF.

V is TRBV4-3 and J is TRBJ1-2, with 9 positions matching TRBD1. V dropped 1 base and J dropped 8; count of bases not matched to a gene: 14. The CDR3 has 17 amino acids. CDR1 is LGHNA and CDR2 is YSLEER in the germline V gene. CDR3 loop: CASSQGPGQGFPPGYTF. As DNA, the CDR3 is TGCGCCAGCAGCCAAGGTCCGGGACAGGGTTTTCCCCCCGGCTACACCTTC.

This chain uses TRBV5-6 with TRBJ1-1, with D tentatively TRBD1 (6 bases). Trimming stripped 2 bases from V and 5 bases from J, with 10 bases between. The length of the CDR3 is 13 residues. From germline, CDR1 is SGHDT and CDR2 YYEEEE. The CDR3 nucleotides read TGTGCCAGCAGCTTAGTTAGGGGGACTGAAGCTTTCTTT. The encoded protein is CASSLVRGTEAFF.

In nucleotides, the CDR3 is TGTGCCAGCAGGGATACAGGGTTCAATCAGCCCCAGCATTTT. It codes for CASRDTGFNQPQHF. This sequence joins TRBV28 and TRBJ1-5, with D possibly TRBD1 on 6 matching bases. V lost 6 bases and J 3 bases, leaving 12 bases between the germline ends. This CDR3 has 14 amino acids. Per the germline V gene, CDR1 is MDHEN and CDR2 is SYDVKM.

The chain links TRBV28 to TRBJ1-1, with 10 bases fitting TRBD1. V trimming: 6 bases; J trimming: 4 bases; junction bases outside the gene matches: 20. The CDR3 has 19 amino acids. Per germline, CDR1 MDHEN and CDR2 SYDVKM. CDR3 residues: CASSYSRDRGPSTSTEAFF. Written as DNA, the CDR3 is TGTGCCAGCAGCTACTCCCGGGACAGGGGTCCATCTACTTCCACTGAAGCTTTCTTT.

The chain combines TRBV28 with TRBJ2-7; D not resolved. Germline lookup yields CDR1 MDHEN and CDR2 SYDVKM. Trimming took 4 bases from V and 0 from J, leaving 7 bases between them. The CDR3 spans 13 residues. The DNA of the CDR3 is TGTGCCAGCAGTTCCCCCAGCTCCTACGAGCAGTACTTC. Protein product: CASSSPSSYEQYF.

This clone has only one observation. J is TRBJ2-5 and V is TRBV7-7, with 10 bases identical to TRBD2. From germline, CDR1 is SSHAT and CDR2 FNYEAQ (reference sequence). The CDR3 is 15 amino acids. V trimming: 1 base; J trimming: 7 bases; junction bases outside the gene matches: 6. CDR3 nucleotide sequence: TGTGCCAGCAGCTTAGGGCTAGCGGGAGTGGGGACCCAGTACTTC. It translates to CASSLGLAGVGTQYF.

The V call is TRBV7-9, the J call TRBJ2-7; D possibly corresponds to TRBD2 (5 bases). Germline CDR1 SEHNR, CDR2 FQNEAQ (reference sequence). Trimming took off 2 bases at V and 4 bases at J, with 12 bases between the two ends. The CDR3 spans 14 residues. The CDR3 spells CASSLYQTGYEQYF. CDR3 coding DNA: TGTGCCAGCAGCTTATATCAGACGGGGTACGAGCAGTACTTC.

This chain joins TRBV12-5 and TRBJ1-1, with D hard to call. The ends were cut back, 2 bases at V and 0 bases at J, with 22 bases in the middle. From germline, CDR1 is LGHNT and CDR2 FRNRAP. The CDR3 runs to 19 residues. CDR3 region: CASGLMGGESAHLNTEAFF. Written as DNA, the CDR3 is TGTGCTAGTGGTTTGATGGGCGGGGAGTCTGCGCACCTGAACACTGAAGCTTTCTTT.

The chain employs TRBV4-2 and TRBJ1-4; D might be TRBD1 (6 bases). In germline, CDR1 is LGHNA, CDR2 YNFKEQ. The CDR3 consists of 16 residues. Trimming left V 0 bases short and J 8 bases short, with 16 bases between. CDR3 bases: TGTGCCAGCAGCCAAGATCTACTGGGGGCTGGAGAAAAACTGTTTTTT. This gives the protein CASSQDLLGAGEKLFF.

Here the CDR3 reads CASSHRTGTMNTEAFF. In nucleotides, the CDR3 is TGCGCCAGCAGCCACAGGACAGGCACGATGAACACTGAAGCTTTCTTT. The V call is TRBV4-1, the J call TRBJ1-1; TRBD1 aligns across 7 bases. J gave up 0 bases and V 3 bases, and 7 bases lay outside the gene matches. CDR3 size: 16 residues. CDR1 is MGHRA and CDR2 is YSYEKL in the germline V gene.

J is TRBJ1-5 and V is TRBV5-6; the D gene is possibly TRBD1 (6 bases). The CDR3 has 15 amino acids. From germline, CDR1 is SGHDT and CDR2 YYEEEE. Trimming took off 0 bases at V and 7 bases at J, with 14 bases between the two ends. This chain's CDR3 is CASSLAGARGQPQHF. In DNA form, the CDR3 reads TGTGCCAGCAGCTTGGCCGGGGCCAGGGGACAGCCCCAGCATTTT.

In DNA, the CDR3 is TGTGCCAGCAGCGCCGGGGGACGGATACAAGCGGAGACCCAGTACTTC. Protein product: CASSAGGRIQAETQYF. The chain has TRBV11-2 and TRBJ2-5, with D perhaps matching TRBD2 (6 bases). This CDR3 comprises 16 residues. The V gene lost 5 bases and the J gene lost 5 bases, with 21 bases spanning the gap. Germline V lookup: CDR1 SGHAT, CDR2 FQNNGV.

The chain carries TRBV28 and TRBJ2-5; D unresolved. From germline, CDR1 is MDHEN and CDR2 SYDVKM. CDR3 size: 14 residues. Trimming took 7 bases from V and 0 from J, leaving 12 bases between them. This chain's CDR3 is CASINGPYQETQYF. CDR3 nucleotide sequence: TGTGCCAGCATTAATGGGCCGTACCAAGAGACCCAGTACTTC.